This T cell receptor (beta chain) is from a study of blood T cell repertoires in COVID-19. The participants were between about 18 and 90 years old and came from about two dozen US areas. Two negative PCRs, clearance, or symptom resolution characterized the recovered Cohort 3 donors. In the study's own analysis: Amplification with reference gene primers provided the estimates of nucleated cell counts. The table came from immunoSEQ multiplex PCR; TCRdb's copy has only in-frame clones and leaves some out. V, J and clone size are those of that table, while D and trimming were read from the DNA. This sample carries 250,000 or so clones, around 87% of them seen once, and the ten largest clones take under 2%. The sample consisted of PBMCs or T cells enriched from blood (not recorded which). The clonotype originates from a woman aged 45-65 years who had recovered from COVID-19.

The CDR3, as DNA: TGTGCCAGCAGCTTAGGCAGCCGCGGGGCTTTCTTT. Protein product: CASSLGSRGAFF. The chain has TRBV7-2 and TRBJ1-1, with no clear D. The CDR3 covers 12 residues. Trimming took off 1 base at V and 11 bases at J, with 11 bases between the two ends. Germline CDR1 reads SGHTA; CDR2 reads FQGNSA.